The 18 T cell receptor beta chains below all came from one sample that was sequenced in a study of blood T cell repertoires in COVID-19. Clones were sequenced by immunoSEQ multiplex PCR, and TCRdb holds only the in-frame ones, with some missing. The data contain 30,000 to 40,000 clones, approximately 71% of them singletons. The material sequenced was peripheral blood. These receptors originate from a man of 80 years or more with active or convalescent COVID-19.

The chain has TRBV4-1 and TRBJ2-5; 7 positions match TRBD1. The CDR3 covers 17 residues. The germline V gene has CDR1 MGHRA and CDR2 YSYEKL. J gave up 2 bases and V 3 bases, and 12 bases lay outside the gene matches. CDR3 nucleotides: TGCGCCAGCAGCCACGCACCGGGACAGAAGGAACAAGAGACCCAGTACTTC. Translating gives CASSHAPGQKEQETQYF.

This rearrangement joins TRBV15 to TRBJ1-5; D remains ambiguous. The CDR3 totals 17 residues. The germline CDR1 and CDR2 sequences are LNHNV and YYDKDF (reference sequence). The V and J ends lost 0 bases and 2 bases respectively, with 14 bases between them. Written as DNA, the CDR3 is TGTGCCACCAGCAGAGATACGGCCCCGCGGGGCAATCAGCCCCAGCATTTT. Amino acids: CATSRDTAPRGNQPQHF.

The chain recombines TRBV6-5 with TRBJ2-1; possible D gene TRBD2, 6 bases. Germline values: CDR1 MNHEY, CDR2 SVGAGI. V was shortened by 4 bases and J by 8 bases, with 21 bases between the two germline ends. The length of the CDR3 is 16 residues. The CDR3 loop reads CASSSLRAETGDEQFF. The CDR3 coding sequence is TGTGCCAGCAGTTCCCTACGCGCGGAGACGGGGGATGAGCAGTTCTTC.

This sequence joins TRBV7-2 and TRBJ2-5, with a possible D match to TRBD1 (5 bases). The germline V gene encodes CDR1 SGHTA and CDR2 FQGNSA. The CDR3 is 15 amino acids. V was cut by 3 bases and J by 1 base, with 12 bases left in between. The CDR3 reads CASSFRWGGQETQYF. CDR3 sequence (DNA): TGTGCCAGCAGCTTTAGGTGGGGCGGCCAAGAGACCCAGTACTTC.

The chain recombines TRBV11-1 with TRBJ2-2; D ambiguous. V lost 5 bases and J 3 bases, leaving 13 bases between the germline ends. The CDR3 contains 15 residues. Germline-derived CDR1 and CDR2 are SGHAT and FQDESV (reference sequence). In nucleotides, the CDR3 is TGTGCCAGCAGCCCCGTGAATCAGGACACCGGGGAGCTGTTTTTT. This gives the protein CASSPVNQDTGELFF.

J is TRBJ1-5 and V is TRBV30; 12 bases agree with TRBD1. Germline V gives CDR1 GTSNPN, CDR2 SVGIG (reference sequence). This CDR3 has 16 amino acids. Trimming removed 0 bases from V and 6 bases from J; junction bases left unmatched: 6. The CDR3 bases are TGTGCCTGGAGTGTTGGGACAGGGGGCTTTAGTCAGCCCCAGCATTTT. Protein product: CAWSVGTGGFSQPQHF.

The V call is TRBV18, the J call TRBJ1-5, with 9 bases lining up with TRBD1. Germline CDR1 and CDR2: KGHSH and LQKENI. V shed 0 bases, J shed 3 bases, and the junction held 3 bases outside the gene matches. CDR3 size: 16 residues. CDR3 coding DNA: TGTGCCAGCTCACCACCCGGGACAGGGACCAATCAGCCCCAGCATTTT. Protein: CASSPPGTGTNQPQHF.

The CDR3 nucleotides read TGTGCCAGCAGCCATCCCCCTTTCATAGCAGGGGCTTTCTTT. It encodes CASSHPPFIAGAFF. The rearrangement uses TRBV3-1 (or the pseudogene TRBV3-2) and TRBJ1-1; D is perhaps TRBD1 (5 bases). From germline, CDR1 is LGHDT and CDR2 YNNKEL (reference sequence). Trimming removed 3 bases from V and 11 bases from J, with 19 bases in between. This CDR3 has 14 residues.

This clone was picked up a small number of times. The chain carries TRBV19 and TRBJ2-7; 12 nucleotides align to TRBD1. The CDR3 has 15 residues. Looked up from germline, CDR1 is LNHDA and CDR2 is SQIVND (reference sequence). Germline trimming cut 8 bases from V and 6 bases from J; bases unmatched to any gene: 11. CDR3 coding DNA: TGTGCCAGTCAGGGCCCGGGACAGGGGGCCCTCGAGCAGTACTTC. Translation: CASQGPGQGALEQYF.

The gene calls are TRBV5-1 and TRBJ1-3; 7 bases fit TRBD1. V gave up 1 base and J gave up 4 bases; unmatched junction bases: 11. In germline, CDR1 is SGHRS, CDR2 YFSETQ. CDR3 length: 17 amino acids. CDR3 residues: CASSLTGQVTEGNTIYF. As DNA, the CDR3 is TGCGCCAGCAGCTTGACAGGACAGGTTACGGAGGGAAACACCATATATTTT.

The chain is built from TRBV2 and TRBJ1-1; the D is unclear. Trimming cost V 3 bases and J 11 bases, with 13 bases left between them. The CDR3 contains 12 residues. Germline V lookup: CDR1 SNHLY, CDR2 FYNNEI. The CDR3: CASSDRGRIAFF. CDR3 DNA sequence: TGTGCCAGCAGTGACCGGGGAAGGATCGCTTTCTTT.

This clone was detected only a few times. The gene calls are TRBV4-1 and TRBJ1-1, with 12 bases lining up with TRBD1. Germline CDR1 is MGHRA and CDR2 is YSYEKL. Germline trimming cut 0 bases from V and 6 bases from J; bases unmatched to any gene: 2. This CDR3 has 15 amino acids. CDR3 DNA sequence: TGCGCCAGCAGCCAAGAAGGGACAGGGGGCTCTGAAGCTTTCTTT. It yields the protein CASSQEGTGGSEAFF.

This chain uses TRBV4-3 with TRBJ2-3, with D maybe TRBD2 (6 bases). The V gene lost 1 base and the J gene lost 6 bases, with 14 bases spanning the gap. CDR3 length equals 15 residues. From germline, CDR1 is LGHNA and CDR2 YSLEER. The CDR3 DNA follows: TGCGCCAGCAGCCAAGCGACTAGTGTGTGGGATACGCAGTATTTT. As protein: CASSQATSVWDTQYF.

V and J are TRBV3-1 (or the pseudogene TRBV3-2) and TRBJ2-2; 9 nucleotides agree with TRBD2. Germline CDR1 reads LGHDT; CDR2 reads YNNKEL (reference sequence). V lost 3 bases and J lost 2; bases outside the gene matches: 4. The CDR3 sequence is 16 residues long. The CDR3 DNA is TGTGCCAGCAGCCATCCTAGCGGGATCAACACCGGGGAGCTGTTTTTT. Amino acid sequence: CASSHPSGINTGELFF.

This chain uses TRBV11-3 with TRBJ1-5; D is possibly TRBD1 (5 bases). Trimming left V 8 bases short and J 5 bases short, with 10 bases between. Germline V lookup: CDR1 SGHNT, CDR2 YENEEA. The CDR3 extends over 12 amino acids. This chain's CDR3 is CASRKTDQPQHF. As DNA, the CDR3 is TGTGCCAGCCGGAAGACAGATCAGCCCCAGCATTTT.

The CDR3 DNA follows: TGTGCCAGCAGCTTACCGACAGTTAACTATGGCTACACCTTC. This encodes CASSLPTVNYGYTF. The gene calls are TRBV7-9 and TRBJ1-2; D is perhaps TRBD1 (5 bases). The germline V gene has CDR1 SEHNR and CDR2 FQNEAQ (reference sequence). Trimming removed 2 bases from V and 1 base from J, with 8 bases in between. The CDR3 is 14 amino acids.

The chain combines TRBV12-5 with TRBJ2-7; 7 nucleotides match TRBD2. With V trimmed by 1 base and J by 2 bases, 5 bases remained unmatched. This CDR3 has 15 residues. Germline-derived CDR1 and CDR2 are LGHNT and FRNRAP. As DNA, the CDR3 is TGTGCTAGTGGTTTGGCACTAGCGACTACCTACGAGCAGTACTTC. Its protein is CASGLALATTYEQYF.

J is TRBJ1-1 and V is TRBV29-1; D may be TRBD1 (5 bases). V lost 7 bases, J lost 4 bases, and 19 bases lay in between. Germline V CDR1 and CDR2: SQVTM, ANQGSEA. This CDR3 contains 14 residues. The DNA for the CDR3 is TGCAGCGCTGTGAAATCGGGGGAGGGCACTGAAGCTTTCTTT. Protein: CSAVKSGEGTEAFF.